The 7 T cell receptor beta chains presented below share a single source sample, sequenced in a study of patients and donors after allogeneic stem cell transplantation. TCRdb recomputed calls from the RT-PCR reads with MiXCR, one row per CDR3 protein. The table shows about 960,000 distinct CDR3 sequences, with more than 15% occurring only once. Sequencing was carried out using blood, either unsorted or a sorted T cell fraction (not recorded which). The receptors stem from a human donor who was either an allogeneic HSCT recipient or a stem cell or donor lymphocyte infusion donor (not recorded which). It is not recorded whose cells these are; they may come from a transplant donor.

This clonotype has only a few counts. The rearrangement joins TRBV5-6 to TRBJ1-1, with TRBD1 as a possible D gene (5 bases). Trimming stripped 5 bases from V and 1 base from J, with 18 bases between. This CDR3 region has 16 residues. The germline gives CDR1 SGHDT, CDR2 YYEEEE. The CDR3 DNA follows: TGTGCCAGCAGACCCGTTTCGGGGGGATGGAACACTGAAGCTTTCTTT. Its translation is CASRPVSGGWNTEAFF.

This clonotype was seen more than once but under ten times. The chain employs TRBV9 and TRBJ2-1, with TRBD2 matching 8 bases. The junction had 5 bases not matched to a gene; V was cut back by 3 bases and J by 3 bases. Germline loops: CDR1 SGDLS, CDR2 YYNGEE. This CDR3 contains 15 residues. This chain's CDR3 is CASSARLAIYNEQFF. DNA for the CDR3: TGTGCCAGCAGCGCCCGACTAGCGATCTACAATGAGCAGTTCTTC.

This clonotype was seen ten or more times. This chain links TRBV9 with TRBJ2-7; weak D call: TRBD2 (5 bases). CDR3 size: 12 residues. Germline assignment: CDR1 SGDLS and CDR2 YYNGEE. Trimming removed 0 bases at V and 6 bases at J, with 7 bases between. This CDR3 is CASSVDAGEQYF. DNA for the CDR3: TGTGCCAGCAGCGTAGATGCGGGCGAGCAGTACTTC. Using reference TRBV9 and TRBJ2-7 for the parts outside the CDR3, the full variable domain is DSGVTQTPKHLITATGQRVTLRCSPRSGDLSVYWYQQSLDQGLQFLIQYYNGEERAKGNILERFSAQQFPDLHSELNLSSLELGDSALYFCASSVDAGEQYFGPGTRLTVT.

This clonotype occurred a few times. The chain joins TRBV10-3 to TRBJ1-1; 7 positions agree with TRBD1. CDR3 length: 13 amino acids. The V gene's germline CDR1 is ENHRY and CDR2 SYGVKD. V shed 9 bases, J shed 0 bases, and the junction held 4 bases outside the gene matches. CDR3 protein: CAIMGTVNTEAFF. CDR3 bases: TGTGCCATTATGGGGACAGTGAACACTGAAGCTTTCTTT.

This clonotype was detected a few times. The J gene is TRBJ2-2, the V gene TRBV4-2; the match to TRBD2 covers 8 bases. J gave up 5 bases and V 4 bases, and 12 bases lay outside the gene matches. The CDR3 spans 17 residues. Looked up from germline, CDR1 is LGHNA and CDR2 is YNFKEQ. The CDR3 here is CASSLAPRGGGTGELFF. In DNA form, the CDR3 reads TGTGCCAGCAGCCTAGCCCCACGGGGGGGGGGAACCGGGGAGCTGTTTTTT.

This clonotype has only a few counts. This chain links TRBV12-3 or TRBV12-4 with TRBJ2-1; D remains unclear. Deletions cut 8 bases from V and 0 bases from J, with 17 bases between. The CDR3 length is 16 residues. This CDR3 reads CASERARASSYNEQFF. CDR3 sequence (DNA): TGTGCCAGCGAACGAGCTCGGGCGAGCTCCTACAATGAGCAGTTCTTC.

This clonotype was seen a handful of times. The chain employs TRBV20-1 and TRBJ2-1; the match to TRBD2 covers 14 bases. V shed 5 bases, J shed 7 bases, and the junction held 7 bases outside the gene matches. Per the germline V gene, CDR1 is DFQATT and CDR2 is SNEGSKA (reference sequence). This CDR3 is built from 15 residues. The CDR3 DNA reads as TGCAGTGCTTGGGGACTAGCGGGAGAGAGGAATGAGCAGTTCTTC. This encodes CSAWGLAGERNEQFF.